The subject of this entry is one T cell receptor beta chain. The target antigen is unknown. Deletions cut 6 bases from V and 0 bases from J, with 6 bases between. Germline CDR1 is SGHTA and CDR2 is FQGNSA. The CDR3 has 14 residues. It was with random hexamers that roughly 0.5 to 1 ug RNA was reverse transcribed. TCRdb analysed the immunoSEQ multiplex PCR reads with MiXCR anew, one entry per CDR3 protein. This sample has 90,000 to 110,000 distinct CDR3 sequences, with 90% to 96% found just once. The entry originates in a study of CD8 T cells in Susac syndrome. Study observations and caveats: Individuals included in the TCR sequencing and HLA analysis were acknowledged by the study to be relatively few in number.

Controls were healthy donors (matched for age and sex). TEMRA cells were FACS-enriched, and CD8+ and CD4+ T cells were isolated negatively. This sequence was found in a human donor in good health. The chain couples TRBV7-2 to TRBJ2-6; perhaps TRBD2 as D (5 bases). Sequencing was carried out using CD4+ T cells from PBMCs. For the CDR3, the DNA is TGTGCCAGCAGGGGAGTCTCTGGGGCCAACGTCCTGACTTTC. Its translation: CASRGVSGANVLTF.